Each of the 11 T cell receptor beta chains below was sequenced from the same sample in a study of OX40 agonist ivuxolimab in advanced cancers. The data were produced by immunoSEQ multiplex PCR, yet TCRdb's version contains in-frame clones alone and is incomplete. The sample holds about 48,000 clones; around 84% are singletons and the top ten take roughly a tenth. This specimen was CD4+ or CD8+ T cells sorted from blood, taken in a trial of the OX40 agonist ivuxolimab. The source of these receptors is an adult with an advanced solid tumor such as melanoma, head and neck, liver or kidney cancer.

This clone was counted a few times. The CDR3 sequence is CASSLVQGAGEQYF. DNA of the CDR3: TGTGCCAGCAGCTTAGTACAGGGGGCTGGCGAGCAGTACTTC. This chain uses TRBV7-9 with TRBJ2-7; 9 positions match TRBD1. Germline V gene lookup returns CDR1 SEHNR and CDR2 FQNEAQ (reference sequence). Trimming removed 1 base from V and 6 bases from J; junction bases left unmatched: 4. The CDR3 is 14 amino acids.

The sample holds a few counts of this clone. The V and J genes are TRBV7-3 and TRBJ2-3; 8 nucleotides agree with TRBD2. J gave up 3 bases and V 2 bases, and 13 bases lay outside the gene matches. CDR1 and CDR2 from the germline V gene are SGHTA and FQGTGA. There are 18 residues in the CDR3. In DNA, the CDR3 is TGTGCCAGCAGCTTACGAGGGATTAGCGGGGAGGCGACAGATACGCAGTATTTT. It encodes CASSLRGISGEATDTQYF.

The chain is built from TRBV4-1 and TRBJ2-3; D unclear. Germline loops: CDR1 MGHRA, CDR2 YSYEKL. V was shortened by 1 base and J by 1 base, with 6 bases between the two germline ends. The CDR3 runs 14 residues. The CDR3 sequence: CASSQVSGTDTQYF. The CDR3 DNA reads TGCGCCAGCAGCCAAGTTTCTGGCACAGATACGCAGTATTTT.

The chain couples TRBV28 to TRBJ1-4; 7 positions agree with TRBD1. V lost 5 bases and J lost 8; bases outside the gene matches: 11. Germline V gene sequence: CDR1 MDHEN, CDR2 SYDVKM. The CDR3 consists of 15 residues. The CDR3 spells CASSHRGRGPEKLFF. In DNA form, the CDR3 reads TGTGCCAGCAGTCATCGGGGAAGGGGGCCGGAAAAACTGTTTTTT.

The CDR3 protein is CASSLDGLAGEGYTDTQYF. The CDR3 coding sequence is TGTGCCAGCAGCCTCGATGGACTAGCGGGAGAGGGCTACACAGATACGCAGTATTTT. V gene TRBV4-2 combines with J gene TRBJ2-3; TRBD2 aligns across 13 bases. V lost 4 bases, J lost 2 bases, and 12 bases stayed unmatched. The germline gives CDR1 LGHNA, CDR2 YNFKEQ. This CDR3 has 19 amino acids.

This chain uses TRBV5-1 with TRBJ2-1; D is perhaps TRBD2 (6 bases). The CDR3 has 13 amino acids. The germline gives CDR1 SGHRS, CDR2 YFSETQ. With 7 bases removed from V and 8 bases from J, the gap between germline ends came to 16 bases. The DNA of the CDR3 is TGCGCCAGCGCTTTTCGGTGGGAGGATGAGCAGTTCTTC. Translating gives CASAFRWEDEQFF.

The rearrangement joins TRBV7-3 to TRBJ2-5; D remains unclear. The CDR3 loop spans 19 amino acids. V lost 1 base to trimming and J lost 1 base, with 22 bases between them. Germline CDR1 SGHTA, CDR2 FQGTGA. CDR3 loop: CASSLILLPGGPSQETQYF. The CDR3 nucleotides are TGTGCCAGCAGCTTAATCCTCCTGCCGGGCGGACCGAGCCAAGAGACCCAGTACTTC.

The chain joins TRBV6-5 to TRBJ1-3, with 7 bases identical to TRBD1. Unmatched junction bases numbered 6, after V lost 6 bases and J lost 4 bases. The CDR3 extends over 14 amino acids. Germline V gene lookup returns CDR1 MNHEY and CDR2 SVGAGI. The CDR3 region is CASRATGSGNTIYF. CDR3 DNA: TGTGCCAGCAGGGCGACAGGGTCGGGAAACACCATATATTTT.

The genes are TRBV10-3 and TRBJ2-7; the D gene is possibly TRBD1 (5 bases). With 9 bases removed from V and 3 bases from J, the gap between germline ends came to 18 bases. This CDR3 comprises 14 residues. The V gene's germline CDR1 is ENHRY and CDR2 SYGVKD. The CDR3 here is CAIGDSSKGYEQYF. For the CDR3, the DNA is TGTGCCATAGGAGACAGTTCCAAGGGCTACGAGCAGTACTTC.

The CDR3 nucleotides are TGTGCCAGCAGCCAAGATCCCAGGGGGCCTCGTCAGCCCCAGCATTTT. Amino acid sequence: CASSQDPRGPRQPQHF. This sequence joins TRBV4-2 and TRBJ1-5; TRBD1 agrees at 8 bases. The CDR3 spans 16 residues. Losses at the gene ends were 0 bases for V and 6 bases for J; bases not matched to a gene: 7. Germline loops: CDR1 LGHNA, CDR2 YNFKEQ.

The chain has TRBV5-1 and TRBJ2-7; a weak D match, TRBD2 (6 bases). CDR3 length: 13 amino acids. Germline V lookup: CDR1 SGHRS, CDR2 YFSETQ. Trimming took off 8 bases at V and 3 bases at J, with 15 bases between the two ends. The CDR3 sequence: CASGPGEVYEQYF. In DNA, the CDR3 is TGCGCCAGTGGCCCGGGGGAGGTCTACGAGCAGTACTTC.